The clone carrying this T cell receptor (beta chain) was recorded many times. The antigen is unknown. The sample is drawn from a study of T cells in Graves' hyperthyroidism and ophthalmopathy. Points from the study as a whole: Researchers report that a 13 V-J model separated ophthalmopathy from stable hyperthyroidism. The majority of expanded thyroid clonotypes above 0.001 also appeared in blood.

Amplification of TCR beta CDR3 regions used RNA as the template. The HTBI primer set served for first-round RT-PCR of the TCR CDR3. TCRdb re-called the multiplex PCR reads with MiXCR, one entry per CDR3 protein. Seen here are 800,000 or so distinct CDR3 sequences, around 39% observed once, and the top ten hold 7.5% to 9.5%. The study based diagnoses on clinical symptoms, serum thyroxine and TRAb, thyroid ultrasound and orbital computed tomography. Extraction of PBMCs used about 9.2 ml of fresh peripheral blood. Looked up from germline, CDR1 is LNHNV and CDR2 is YYDKDF (reference sequence). This CDR3 contains 15 residues. Trimming cost V 0 bases and J 4 bases, with 12 bases left between them.

This TCR came from a young man with Graves' hyperthyroidism. The source material was blood. The chain carries TRBV15 and TRBJ1-2, with D possibly matching TRBD1 (5 bases). The chain's CDR3 is CATSREAGLIYGYTF. CDR3 DNA: TGTGCCACCAGCAGAGAAGCAGGGCTCATCTATGGCTACACCTTC. Together with reference TRBV15 and TRBJ1-2, the CDR3 gives the full variable domain: DAMVIQNPRYQVTQFGKPVTLSCSQTLNHNVMYWYQQKSSQAPKLLFHYYDKDFNNEADTPDNFQSRRPNTSFCFLDIRSPGLGDTAMYLCATSREAGLIYGYTFGSGTRLTVV.